The 31 T cell receptor beta chains below all came from one sample that was sequenced in a study of blood T cell repertoires in COVID-19. Generated by immunoSEQ multiplex PCR, the TCRdb table keeps only in-frame clones and is missing some. The profile shows approximately 7,000 clones, approximately 91% of them singletons. The specimen sequenced was peripheral blood. Receptors originate from a human donor in a cohort sampled during active COVID-19.

The chain recombines TRBV27 with TRBJ1-5, with D possibly being TRBD1 (6 bases). The CDR3 totals 15 residues. From germline, CDR1 is MNHEY and CDR2 SMNVEV (reference sequence). The ends were cut back, 6 bases at V and 4 bases at J, with 16 bases in the middle. The CDR3 DNA sequence: TGTGCCAGCAGCTTTACAGGGACGGAGAATCAGCCCCAGCATTTT. Translated: CASSFTGTENQPQHF.

This chain links TRBV30 with TRBJ2-7; 8 bases map to TRBD1. The germline gives CDR1 GTSNPN, CDR2 SVGIG (reference sequence). There are 15 residues in the CDR3. V trimming: 2 bases; J trimming: 3 bases; junction bases outside the gene matches: 9. The CDR3 DNA reads as TGTGCCTGGAGTATGGGCGGGACAGGAAACTACGAGCAGTACTTC. This codes for CAWSMGGTGNYEQYF.

CDR3 sequence: CAISESGGTGGGYEQYF. The CDR3 nucleotides are TGTGCCATCAGTGAGTCGGGGGGTACAGGGGGCGGCTACGAGCAGTACTTC. V is TRBV10-3 and J is TRBJ2-7; 9 bases align to TRBD1. This CDR3 is built from 17 residues. Trimming at V came to 0 bases and at J to 3 bases, leaving 9 bases not matched to a gene. Germline V gene data show CDR1 as ENHRY and CDR2 as SYGVKD.

This clone has a single count. This chain uses TRBV7-8 with TRBJ2-1, with a possible D match to TRBD2 (6 bases). V lost 1 base and J lost 3, with 13 bases in between. Germline V gene data show CDR1 as SGHVS and CDR2 as FQNEAQ. CDR3 size: 16 residues. The CDR3 DNA reads as TGTGCCAGCAGCTTAGGGGCCAGGAGGGGCTACAATGAGCAGTTCTTC. Translation: CASSLGARRGYNEQFF.

V gene TRBV7-2 combines with J gene TRBJ1-5; possibly TRBD1 for D (6 bases). Trimming cost V 5 bases and J 1 base, with 12 bases left between them. There are 15 residues in the CDR3. Germline V gene sequence: CDR1 SGHTA, CDR2 FQGNSA. This chain's CDR3 is CASSPGAASNQPQHF. The DNA for the CDR3 is TGTGCCAGCAGCCCAGGGGCAGCCAGCAATCAGCCCCAGCATTTT.

V is TRBV4-3 and J is TRBJ2-7; 8 bases fit TRBD1. CDR1 and CDR2 (germline): LGHNA, YSLEER. This CDR3 is 15 amino acids long. V lost 1 base, J lost 4 bases, and 6 bases stayed unmatched. The CDR3 is CASSQGTGRTYEQYF. The CDR3 region has the DNA TGCGCCAGCAGCCAAGGGACAGGGAGAACTTACGAGCAGTACTTC.

This clone appeared a few times. The CDR3 protein is CASSTDSSHGDTQYF. CDR3 DNA: TGTGCCAGCTCAACCGACAGCTCCCATGGAGATACGCAGTATTTT. The rearrangement uses TRBV18 and TRBJ2-3, with D tentatively TRBD1 (5 bases). CDR1 and CDR2 from the germline V gene are KGHSH and LQKENI. There are 15 residues in the CDR3. V dropped 5 bases and J dropped 5 bases, with 17 bases sitting between them.

This clone appeared a few times. The genes are TRBV7-2 and TRBJ1-1; perhaps TRBD1 as D (5 bases). The germline gives CDR1 SGHTA, CDR2 FQGNSA. Deletions cut 4 bases from V and 3 bases from J, with 12 bases between. The CDR3 consists of 14 residues. CDR3 in amino acids: CASSSGGGYTEAFF. In nucleotides, the CDR3 is TGTGCCAGCAGCTCGGGGGGTGGGTACACTGAAGCTTTCTTT.

Only one count was recorded for this clone. The CDR3 loop is CASSSTRGTGRNTIYF. In DNA, the CDR3 is TGTGCCAGCAGCTCGACAAGGGGTACCGGAAGAAACACCATATATTTT. V usage is TRBV7-8 and J usage is TRBJ1-3; possible D gene TRBD1, 5 bases. V was shortened by 4 bases and J by 5 bases, with 18 bases between the two germline ends. In germline, CDR1 is SGHVS, CDR2 FQNEAQ. The CDR3 length is 16 residues.

V is TRBV12-3 or TRBV12-4 and J is TRBJ2-5; tentative D call: TRBD1 (5 bases). CDR3 length equals 13 residues. Between the trimmed V and J ends, which lost 3 bases and 3 bases, there was a span of 8 bases. CDR3 bases: TGTGCCAGCAGTTTGGGGCAGGAAGAGACCCAGTACTTC. Its protein product is CASSLGQEETQYF.

The chain carries TRBV5-5 and TRBJ2-7; 10 bases fit TRBD1. This CDR3 is 15 amino acids long. Germline assignment: CDR1 SGHKS and CDR2 YYEKEE (reference sequence). Trimming took 4 bases from V and 3 from J; bases not matched to a gene: 7. The CDR3, as DNA: TGTGCCAGCAGCCCCGGACAGGGGGGGATCTACGAGCAGTACTTC. Its translation: CASSPGQGGIYEQYF.

Note on this clone: A read error may account for a junction end that differs from germline. The chain couples TRBV3-1 (or the pseudogene TRBV3-2) to TRBJ2-7, with 9 bases matching TRBD1. CDR1 LGHDT and CDR2 YNNKEL come from the germline V gene (reference sequence). This CDR3 has 16 amino acids. CDR3: CASTQRGTGRVFEQYF. CDR3 DNA sequence: TGTGCCAGCACCCAACGGGGGACAGGGCGAGTCTTCGAGCAGTACTTC.

This chain connects TRBV10-3 to TRBJ2-3; 11 positions match TRBD2. J lost 5 bases, V lost 0 bases, and 1 base had no gene match. This CDR3 is built from 15 residues. Germline V gene sequence: CDR1 ENHRY, CDR2 SYGVKD. In DNA, the CDR3 is TGTGCCATCAGTGAGTCACTAGCGGGGGAAGATACGCAGTATTTT. Its translation is CAISESLAGEDTQYF.

The V gene is TRBV5-1, the J gene TRBJ1-2, with TRBD1 as a possible D gene (5 bases). The CDR3 is made up of 14 amino acids. Germline V lookup: CDR1 SGHRS, CDR2 YFSETQ. V was trimmed by 2 bases and J by 0 bases, leaving 8 bases between them. CDR3 in DNA: TGCGCCAGCAGCTTCGGGGGGTCTAACTATGGCTACACCTTC. Amino acids: CASSFGGSNYGYTF.

Sample share makes this clone medium-sized. V usage is TRBV14 and J usage is TRBJ2-1; 9 bases are shared with TRBD1. Germline V gives CDR1 SGHDN, CDR2 FVKESK. The CDR3 is made up of 16 amino acids. The junction had 9 bases not matched to a gene; V was cut back by 4 bases and J by 5 bases. The CDR3, as DNA: TGTGCCAGCAGCCTGATCCCGGGACAGGGAGACAATGAGCAGTTCTTC. Its translation: CASSLIPGQGDNEQFF. Together with reference TRBV14 and TRBJ2-1, the CDR3 gives the full variable domain: EAGVTQFPSHSVIEKGQTVTLRCDPISGHDNLYWYRRVMGKEIKFLLHFVKESKQDESGMPNNRFLAERTGGTYSTLKVQPAELEDSGVYFCASSLIPGQGDNEQFFGPGTRLTVL.

V usage is TRBV5-1 and J usage is TRBJ1-1; 7 nucleotides line up with TRBD1. This CDR3 region has 15 residues. Germline V CDR1 and CDR2: SGHRS, YFSETQ. The V and J ends lost 7 bases and 0 bases, in that order; junction bases with no gene match: 9. The CDR3: CASSGGGGMNTEAFF. CDR3 DNA: TGCGCCAGCTCAGGAGGGGGCGGGATGAACACTGAAGCTTTCTTT.

The chain links TRBV24-1 to TRBJ1-5; D is possibly TRBD1 (5 bases). V dropped 5 bases and J dropped 4 bases, with 8 bases sitting between them. This CDR3 region has 13 residues. Germline lookup yields CDR1 KGHDR and CDR2 SFDVKD. The CDR3, as DNA: TGTGCCACCAGTGGGTCAGGGAATCAGCCCCAGCATTTT. Encoded protein: CATSGSGNQPQHF.

The V gene is TRBV28, the J gene TRBJ2-6, with TRBD1 identical over 11 bases. This CDR3 region has 18 residues. The J segment lost 4 bases and the V segment lost 5 bases, leaving 10 bases of the junction unmatched. CDR1 is MDHEN, CDR2 SYDVKM, per germline. DNA of the CDR3: TGTGCCAGCAGTCCCGGACAGGGGGCTTCCCTCGGGGCCAACGTCCTGACTTTC. This gives the protein CASSPGQGASLGANVLTF.

The rearrangement joins TRBV5-1 to TRBJ1-3; D might be TRBD1 (6 bases). Germline CDR1 is SGHRS and CDR2 is YFSETQ. V was cut by 7 bases and J by 0 bases, with 11 bases left in between. The length of the CDR3 is 14 residues. CDR3 region: CASRTGSSGNTIYF. In DNA, the CDR3 is TGCGCCAGCCGAACAGGGTCCTCTGGAAACACCATATATTTT.

This chain uses TRBV6-6 with TRBJ2-2, with D possibly matching TRBD2 (7 bases). V shed 6 bases and J shed 6 bases, with 14 bases lying between them. CDR3 length: 14 amino acids. Germline CDR1 and CDR2: MNHNY and SVGAGI (reference sequence). CDR3 loop: CASSSPGGPGELFF. CDR3 DNA sequence: TGTGCCAGCAGCAGCCCGGGGGGCCCCGGGGAGCTGTTTTTT.

The chain employs TRBV28 and TRBJ2-3; 10 nucleotides line up with TRBD2. J lost 5 bases, V lost 3 bases, and 11 bases had no gene match. The CDR3 extends over 17 amino acids. Germline V lookup: CDR1 MDHEN, CDR2 SYDVKM. CDR3 loop: CASSFEFAGLARDTQYF. In DNA form, the CDR3 reads TGTGCCAGCAGTTTTGAGTTTGCGGGACTAGCGAGAGATACGCAGTATTTT.

The chain uses TRBV5-8 and TRBJ2-7, with D maybe TRBD2 (6 bases). V lost 4 bases and J lost 9, with 14 bases in between. In germline, CDR1 is SGHTS, CDR2 YDEGEE. The CDR3 is 12 residues long. CDR3 region: CASSRGRRGQYF. In DNA form, the CDR3 reads TGTGCCAGCAGCCGGGGCAGGAGGGGGCAGTACTTC.

The chain recombines TRBV10-1 with TRBJ2-7; D is undetermined. CDR3 size: 14 residues. V lost 2 bases, J lost 3 bases, and 11 bases lay in between. CDR1 and CDR2 (germline): WNHNN, SYGVQD (reference sequence). The CDR3 DNA follows: TGCGCCAGCAGTGAGACCCACAGCCTCTACGAGCAGTACTTC. The encoded protein is CASSETHSLYEQYF.

The chain links TRBV5-6 to TRBJ2-7, with unresolved D. Germline CDR1 is SGHDT and CDR2 is YYEEEE. Trimming took off 3 bases at V and 2 bases at J, with 12 bases between the two ends. The CDR3 loop spans 14 amino acids. DNA for the CDR3: TGTGCCAGCAGCTCTTTACTGGAGACCTACGAGCAGTACTTC. It is translated as CASSSLLETYEQYF.

This clone has only one observation. The V and J genes are TRBV18 and TRBJ2-6, with 8 bases matching TRBD1. Losses at the gene ends were 5 bases for V and 0 bases for J; bases not matched to a gene: 12. The CDR3 has 19 amino acids. CDR1 is KGHSH, CDR2 LQKENI, per germline. The CDR3 spells CASSTLLGQGRSGANVLTF. The CDR3 nucleotides read TGTGCCAGCTCAACACTGCTTGGACAGGGCCGCTCTGGGGCCAACGTCCTGACTTTC.

J is TRBJ2-7 and V is TRBV19; the D gene is possibly TRBD1 (6 bases). The V end was cut by 1 base, the J end by 3 bases, with 7 bases between. CDR3 length equals 13 residues. Germline V gene data show CDR1 as LNHDA and CDR2 as SQIVND (reference sequence). The CDR3 region has the DNA TGTGCCAGTAGTATAGCCAGGGGCTACGAGCAGTACTTC. It codes for CASSIARGYEQYF.

As regards this clone: The limits of the CDR3 on the DNA are not certain, so only TCRdb's listed CDR3 is given. This chain links TRBV7-8 with TRBJ2-3; the D call TRBD2 from the table was never checked on the DNA. Termini included, the CDR3 measures 13 amino acids. The germline V gene has CDR1 SGHVS and CDR2 FQNEAQ. The CDR3 region is CASILALEDTQYF.

This sequence joins TRBV6-4 and TRBJ2-4; D is unresolved. V was cut by 2 bases and J by 7 bases, with 15 bases left in between. This CDR3 has 15 residues. Germline V gives CDR1 MRHNA, CDR2 SNTAGT. The DNA for the CDR3 is TGTGCCAGCAGTGACCGTGACACCCGTCATAACATTCAGTACTTC. This gives the protein CASSDRDTRHNIQYF.

J is TRBJ2-2 and V is TRBV5-4, with D possibly being TRBD1 (5 bases). This CDR3 is 15 amino acids long. Germline V gene sequence: CDR1 SGHNT, CDR2 YYREEE (reference sequence). V was shortened by 0 bases and J by 7 bases, with 13 bases between the two germline ends. The CDR3: CASSLGRVTGGELFF. The CDR3 nucleotides are TGTGCCAGCAGCTTGGGCAGGGTGACCGGCGGGGAGCTGTTTTTT.

The V call is TRBV7-6, the J call TRBJ2-7, with 10 bases matching TRBD2. Germline V gives CDR1 SGHVS, CDR2 FNYEAQ. This CDR3 spans 19 amino acids. V was pared by 2 bases and J by 2 bases, with 15 bases of the junction left unmatched. CDR3 nucleotide sequence: TGTGCCAGCAGCTTACACGGCCCGGGGGCTAGCGGGAGCCCCTACGAGCAGTACTTC. Its protein is CASSLHGPGASGSPYEQYF.

This chain joins TRBV27 and TRBJ1-6, with D possibly being TRBD1 (5 bases). Germline lookup yields CDR1 MNHEY and CDR2 SMNVEV (reference sequence). The V end lost 2 bases, the J end lost 2 bases, and 7 bases lay between the germline ends. The CDR3 sequence is 15 residues long. The CDR3 protein is CASSLKGPYNSPLHF. DNA for the CDR3: TGTGCCAGCAGTTTAAAGGGGCCCTATAATTCACCCCTCCACTTT.